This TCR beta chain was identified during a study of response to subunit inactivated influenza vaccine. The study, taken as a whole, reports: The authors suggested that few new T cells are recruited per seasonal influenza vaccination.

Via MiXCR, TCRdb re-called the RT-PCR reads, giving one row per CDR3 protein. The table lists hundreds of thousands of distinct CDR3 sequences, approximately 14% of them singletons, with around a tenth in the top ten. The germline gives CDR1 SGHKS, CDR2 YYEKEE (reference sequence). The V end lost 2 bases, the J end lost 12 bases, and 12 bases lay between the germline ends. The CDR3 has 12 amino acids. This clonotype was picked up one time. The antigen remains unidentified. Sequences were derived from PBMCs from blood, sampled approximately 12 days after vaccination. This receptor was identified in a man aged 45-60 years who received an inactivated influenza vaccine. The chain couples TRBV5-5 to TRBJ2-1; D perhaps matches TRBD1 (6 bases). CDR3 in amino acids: CASSFEGQRQFF. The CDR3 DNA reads TGTGCCAGCAGCTTTGAAGGACAGAGGCAGTTCTTC.